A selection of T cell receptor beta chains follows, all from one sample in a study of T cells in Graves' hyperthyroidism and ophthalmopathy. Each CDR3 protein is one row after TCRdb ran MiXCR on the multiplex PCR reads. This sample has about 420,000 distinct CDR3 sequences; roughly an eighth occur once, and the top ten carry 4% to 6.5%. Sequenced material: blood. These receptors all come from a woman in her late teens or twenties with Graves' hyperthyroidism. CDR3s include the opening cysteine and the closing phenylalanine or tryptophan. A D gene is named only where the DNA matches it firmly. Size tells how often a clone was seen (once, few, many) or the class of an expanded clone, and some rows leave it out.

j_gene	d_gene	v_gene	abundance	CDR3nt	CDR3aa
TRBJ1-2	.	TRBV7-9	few	TGTGCCAGCAGCTTACAACAGGGACACGGCTACACCTTC	CASSLQQGHGYTF
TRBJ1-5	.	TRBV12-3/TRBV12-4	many	TGTGCCAGCAGTCAACATGACCCGGGTCAGCCCCAGCATTTT	CASSQHDPGQPQHF
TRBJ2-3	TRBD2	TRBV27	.	TGTGCCTCCAGCCAAGCGGGAGGGGTTACAGATACGCAGTATTTT	CASSQAGGVTDTQYF
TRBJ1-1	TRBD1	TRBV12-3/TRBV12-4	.	TGTGCCAGCAGGGGACCGGGACAGGGGGTAACTGAAGCTTTCTTT	CASRGPGQGVTEAFF
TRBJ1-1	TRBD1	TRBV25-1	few	TGTGCCAGCACCGGGACAGGGCGGACTGAAGCTTTCTTT	CASTGTGRTEAFF
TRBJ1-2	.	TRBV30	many	TGTGCCTGGGGCGGACAGATTAACTATGGCTACACCTTC	CAWGGQINYGYTF
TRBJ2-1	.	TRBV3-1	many	TGTGCCAGCAGCCAAGTAGCCGATGAGCAGTTCTTC	CASSQVADEQFF
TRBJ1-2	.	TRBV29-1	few	TGCAGCGTTGGAAAACGGACACACGATAACTATGGCTACACCTTC	CSVGKRTHDNYGYTF
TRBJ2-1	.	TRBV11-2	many	TGTGCCAGCAGCTCCTGGGATTTCTCCTACAATGAGCAGTTCTTC	CASSSWDFSYNEQFF
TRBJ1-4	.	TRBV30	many	TGTGCCTGGAGTGGTGGTGTTACTGGTGAAAAACTGTTTTTT	CAWSGGVTGEKLFF
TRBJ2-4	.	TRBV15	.	TGTGCCACCAGCAGAGACCAGGGGCAGGGAAACATTCAGTACTTC	CATSRDQGQGNIQYF
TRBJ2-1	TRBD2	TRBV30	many	TGTGCCTGGAGTACGGGACTAGCTGTTCATGAGCAGTTCTTC	CAWSTGLAVHEQFF
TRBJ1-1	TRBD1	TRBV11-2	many	TGTGCCAGCAGCTTAGAACTCAGGGGGCTTGATGGCACTGAAGCTTTCTTT	CASSLELRGLDGTEAFF
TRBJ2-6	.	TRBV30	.	TGTGCCTGGAGTGTGGGGGCTGGGGCCAACGTCCTGACTTTC	CAWSVGAGANVLTF
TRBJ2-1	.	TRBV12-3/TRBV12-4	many	TGTGCCAGCACCCACCGGGAGCGCCCCGCCCCATTCTACAATGAGCAGTTCTTC	CASTHRERPAPFYNEQFF
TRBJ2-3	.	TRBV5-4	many	TGTGCCAGCAGCTACCCGGACAAAGCAGATACGCAGTATTTT	CASSYPDKADTQYF
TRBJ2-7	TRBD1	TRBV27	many	TGTGCCAGCAGTTCCCCGGGACAGCTTAGCTCCTACGAGCAGTACTTC	CASSSPGQLSSYEQYF
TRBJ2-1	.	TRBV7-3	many	TGTGCCAGCAGCTTACGAGTCGTCGATGAGCAGTTCTTC	CASSLRVVDEQFF
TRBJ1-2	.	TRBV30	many	TGTGCCTGGAGTGTATGGCAGGACGGGGCCAACTATGGCTACACCTTC	CAWSVWQDGANYGYTF
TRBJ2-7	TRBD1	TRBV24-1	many	TGTGCCACCAGTGATTTGCTGAACAGGGGGTACTACGAGCAGTACTTC	CATSDLLNRGYYEQYF
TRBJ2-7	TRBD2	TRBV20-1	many	TGCAGTGCTCAGGCGGGACTAGCGGGTTCGATACCCTACGAGCAGTACTTC	CSAQAGLAGSIPYEQYF
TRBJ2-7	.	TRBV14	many	TGTGCCAGCAGCCAAGACTATTACGAGCAGTACTTC	CASSQDYYEQYF
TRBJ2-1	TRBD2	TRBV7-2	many	TGTGCCAGCAGCTTAGGGATGTTTGATAGCGGGAGAGTGTACAATGAGCAGTTCTTC	CASSLGMFDSGRVYNEQFF
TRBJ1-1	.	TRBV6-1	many	TGTGCCAGCGCAAGGGGGGCCCTGAACACTGAAGCTTTCTTT	CASARGALNTEAFF
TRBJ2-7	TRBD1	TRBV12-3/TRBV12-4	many	TGTGCCAGCAGCTGGGGATCCGGGACAGATTCGTTTGAGCAGTACTTC	CASSWGSGTDSFEQYF
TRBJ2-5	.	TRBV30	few	TGTGCCTGGAATGTTTCCGGGGAGCCCCAAGAGACCCAGTACTTC	CAWNVSGEPQETQYF
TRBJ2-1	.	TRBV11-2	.	TGTGCCAGCAGCTTAGGACTGGTGGGAGACTACAATGAGCGGTTCTTC	CASSLGLVGDYNERFF
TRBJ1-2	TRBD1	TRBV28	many	TGTGCCGCAGGGACAGGGAACTATGGCTACACCTTC	CAAGTGNYGYTF
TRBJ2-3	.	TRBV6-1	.	TGTGCCAGCACAAGGGGCGGAGAAGGGATAGATACGCAGTATTTT	CASTRGGEGIDTQYF
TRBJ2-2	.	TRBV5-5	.	TGTGCCAGCAGCTTGTCTACCGGGGAGCTGGTTTTT	CASSLSTGELVF
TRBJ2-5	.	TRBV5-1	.	TGCGCCAGCAGCAACGGACACCAAGAGACCCAGTACTTC	CASSNGHQETQYF
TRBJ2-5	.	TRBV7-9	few	TGTGCCAGCAGCTCAGGGATGGGAGAGACCCAGTACTTC	CASSSGMGETQYF
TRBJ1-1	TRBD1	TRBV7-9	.	TGTGCCAGCAGCCTCCGGGACAGGGGGCTTTTGAACACTGAAGCTTTCTTT	CASSLRDRGLLNTEAFF
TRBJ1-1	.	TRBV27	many	TGTGCCAGCAGTTTTTGGGGAAACACTGAAGCTTTCTTT	CASSFWGNTEAFF
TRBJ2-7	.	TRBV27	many	TGTGCCAGCAGCCCGGGGTTATCCTACGAGCAGTACTTC	CASSPGLSYEQYF
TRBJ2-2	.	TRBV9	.	TGTGCCAGCAGCGTAGCGGGGGGCCCCAGGAGCGGGGAGCTGTTTTTT	CASSVAGGPRSGELFF
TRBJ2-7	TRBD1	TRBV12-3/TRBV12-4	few	TGTGCCAGCACCTCGGGACAGGGCTACGAGCAGTACTTC	CASTSGQGYEQYF
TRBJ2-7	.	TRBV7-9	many	TGTGCCAGCAGCTTTACAGAATCCTACGAGCAGTACTTC	CASSFTESYEQYF
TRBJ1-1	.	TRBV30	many	TGTGCCTGGAGAAGCTTAGGGTCCCCTGAAGCTTTCTTT	CAWRSLGSPEAFF
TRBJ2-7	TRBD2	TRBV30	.	TGTGCCTGGAGAAGCGTAGCGGGAGTCTACGAGCAGTACTTC	CAWRSVAGVYEQYF